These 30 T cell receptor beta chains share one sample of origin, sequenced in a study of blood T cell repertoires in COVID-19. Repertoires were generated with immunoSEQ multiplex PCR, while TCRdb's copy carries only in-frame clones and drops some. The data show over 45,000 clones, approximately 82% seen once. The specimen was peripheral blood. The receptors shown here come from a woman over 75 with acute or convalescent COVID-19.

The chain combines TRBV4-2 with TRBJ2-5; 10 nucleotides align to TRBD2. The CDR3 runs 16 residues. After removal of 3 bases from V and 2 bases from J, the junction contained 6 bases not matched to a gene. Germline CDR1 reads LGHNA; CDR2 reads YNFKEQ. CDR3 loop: CASSQILAGQQETQYF. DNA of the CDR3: TGTGCCAGCAGCCAGATACTAGCGGGGCAGCAAGAGACCCAGTACTTC.

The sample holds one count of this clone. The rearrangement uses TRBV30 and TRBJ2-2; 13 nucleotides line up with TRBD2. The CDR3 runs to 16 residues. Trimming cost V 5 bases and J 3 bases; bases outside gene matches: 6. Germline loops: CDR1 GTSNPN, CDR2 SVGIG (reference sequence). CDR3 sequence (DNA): TGTGCCTGGGGAGGACTAGCGGGGGATTACACCGGGGAGCTGTTTTTT. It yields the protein CAWGGLAGDYTGELFF.

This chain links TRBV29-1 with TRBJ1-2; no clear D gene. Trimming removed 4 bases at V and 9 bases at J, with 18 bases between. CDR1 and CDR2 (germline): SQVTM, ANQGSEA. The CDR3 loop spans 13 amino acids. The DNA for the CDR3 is TGCAGCGTTGGCGAAGAACTGATGGTCCGCTACACCTTC. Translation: CSVGEELMVRYTF.

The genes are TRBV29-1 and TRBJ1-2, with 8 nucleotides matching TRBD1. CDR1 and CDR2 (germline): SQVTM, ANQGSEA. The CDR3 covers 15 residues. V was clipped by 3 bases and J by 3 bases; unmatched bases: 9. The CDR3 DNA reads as TGCAGCGTTGACCGGGCAGGGGGCGCTGACTATGGCTACACCTTC. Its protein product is CSVDRAGGADYGYTF.

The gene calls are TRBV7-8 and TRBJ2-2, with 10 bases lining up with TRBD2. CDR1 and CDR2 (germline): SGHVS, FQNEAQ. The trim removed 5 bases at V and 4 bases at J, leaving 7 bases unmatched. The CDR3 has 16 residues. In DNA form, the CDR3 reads TGTGCCAGCAGCCCCAGGACTAGCGGACCCACCGGGGAGCTGTTTTTT. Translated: CASSPRTSGPTGELFF.

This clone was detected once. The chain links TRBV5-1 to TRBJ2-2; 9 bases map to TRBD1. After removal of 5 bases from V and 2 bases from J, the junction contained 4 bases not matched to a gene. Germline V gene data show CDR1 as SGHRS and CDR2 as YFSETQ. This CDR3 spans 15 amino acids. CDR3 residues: CASSRDRANTGELFF. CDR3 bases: TGCGCCAGCAGTCGGGACAGGGCCAACACCGGGGAGCTGTTTTTT.

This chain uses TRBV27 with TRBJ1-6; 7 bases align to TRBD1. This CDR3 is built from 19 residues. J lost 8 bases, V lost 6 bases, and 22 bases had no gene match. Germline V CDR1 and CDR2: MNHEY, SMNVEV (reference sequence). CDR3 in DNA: TGTGCCAGCAGCCTCTGGCGTGGGCGGTACGCAGGGGGAGATTCACCCCTCCACTTT. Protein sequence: CASSLWRGRYAGGDSPLHF.

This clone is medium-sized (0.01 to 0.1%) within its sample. The CDR3 DNA sequence: TGCGCCAGCAGTCACCCCCGGGACTATCGCACAGATACGCAGTATTTT. The encoded protein is CASSHPRDYRTDTQYF. This chain uses TRBV23-1 with TRBJ2-3, with 7 bases lining up with TRBD2. TRBV23-1 qualifies as an ORF whose function is uncertain. Trimming cost V 3 bases and J 1 base; bases outside gene matches: 7. The CDR3 is 16 amino acids.

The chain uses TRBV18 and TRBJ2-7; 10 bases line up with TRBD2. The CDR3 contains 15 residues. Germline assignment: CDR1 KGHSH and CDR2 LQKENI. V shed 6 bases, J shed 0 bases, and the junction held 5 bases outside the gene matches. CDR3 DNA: TGTGCCAGCTCGCCTACTAGCGGGGTCTCCTACGAGCAGTACTTC. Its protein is CASSPTSGVSYEQYF.

CDR3 in amino acids: CASSHSGPNYGYTF. The CDR3 DNA follows: TGCGCCAGCAGCCACTCAGGCCCCAACTATGGCTACACCTTC. The gene calls are TRBV4-1 and TRBJ1-2, with D uncertain. Trimming removed 3 bases at V and 2 bases at J, with 10 bases between. This CDR3 comprises 14 residues. CDR1 is MGHRA and CDR2 is YSYEKL in the germline V gene.

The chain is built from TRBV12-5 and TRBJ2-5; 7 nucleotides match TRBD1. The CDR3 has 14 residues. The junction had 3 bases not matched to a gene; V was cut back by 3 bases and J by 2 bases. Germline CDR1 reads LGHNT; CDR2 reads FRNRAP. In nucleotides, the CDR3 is TGTGCTAGTGGTTTTGGGACAGTTCAAGAGACCCAGTACTTC. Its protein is CASGFGTVQETQYF.

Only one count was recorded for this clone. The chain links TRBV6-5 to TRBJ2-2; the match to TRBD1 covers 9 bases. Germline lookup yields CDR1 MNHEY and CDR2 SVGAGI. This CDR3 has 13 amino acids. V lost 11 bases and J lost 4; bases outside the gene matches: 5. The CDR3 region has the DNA TGTGCCTCCGGGACAGGGCGCACCGGGGAGCTGTTTTTT. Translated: CASGTGRTGELFF.

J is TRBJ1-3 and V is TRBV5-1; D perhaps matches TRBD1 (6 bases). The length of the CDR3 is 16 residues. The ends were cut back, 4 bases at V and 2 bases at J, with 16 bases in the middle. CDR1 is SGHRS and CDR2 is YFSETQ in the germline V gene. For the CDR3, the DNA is TGCGCCAGCAGCCCCGGACAGCTACGTCCTGGAAACACCATATATTTT. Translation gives CASSPGQLRPGNTIYF.

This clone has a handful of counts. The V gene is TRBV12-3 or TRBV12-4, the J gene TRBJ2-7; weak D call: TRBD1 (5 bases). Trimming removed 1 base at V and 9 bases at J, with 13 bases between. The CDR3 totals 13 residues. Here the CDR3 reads CASSLGTKGVQYF. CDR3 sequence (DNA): TGTGCCAGCAGTTTAGGGACCAAAGGGGTGCAGTACTTC.

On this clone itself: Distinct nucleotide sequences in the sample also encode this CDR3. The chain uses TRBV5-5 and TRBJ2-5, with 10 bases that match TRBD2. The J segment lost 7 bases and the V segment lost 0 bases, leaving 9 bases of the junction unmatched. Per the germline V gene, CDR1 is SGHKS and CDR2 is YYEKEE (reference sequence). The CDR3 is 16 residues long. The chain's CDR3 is CASSLGQRGGLVTQYF. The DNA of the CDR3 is TGTGCCAGCAGCTTGGGTCAGCGGGGGGGCCTGGTGACCCAGTACTTC.

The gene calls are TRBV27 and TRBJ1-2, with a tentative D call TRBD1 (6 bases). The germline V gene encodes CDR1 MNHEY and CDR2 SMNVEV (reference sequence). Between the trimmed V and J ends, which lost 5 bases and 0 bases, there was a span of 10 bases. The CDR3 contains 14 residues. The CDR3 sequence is CASSPRQANYGYTF. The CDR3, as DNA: TGTGCCAGCAGTCCTCGACAGGCTAACTATGGCTACACCTTC.

The CDR3 sequence: CATSDPSGETSTDTQYF. The CDR3 DNA follows: TGTGCCACCAGTGATCCTAGCGGGGAAACTAGCACAGATACGCAGTATTTT. The genes are TRBV24-1 and TRBJ2-3; the match to TRBD2 covers 9 bases. This CDR3 comprises 17 residues. With V trimmed by 3 bases and J by 0 bases, 6 bases remained unmatched. The germline gives CDR1 KGHDR, CDR2 SFDVKD.

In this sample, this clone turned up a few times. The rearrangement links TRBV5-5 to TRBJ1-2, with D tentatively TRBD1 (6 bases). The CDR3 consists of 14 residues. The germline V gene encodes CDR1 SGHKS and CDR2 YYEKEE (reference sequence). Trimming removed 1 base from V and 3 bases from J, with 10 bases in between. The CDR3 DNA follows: TGTGCCAGCAGCTTGTTCGCAGGGGACTATGGCTACACCTTC. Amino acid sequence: CASSLFAGDYGYTF.

The DNA for the CDR3 is TGTGCCAGCAGCATCATAGTAGCGGGGTCCGAGACCCAGTACTTC. It encodes CASSIIVAGSETQYF. This chain links TRBV3-1 (or the pseudogene TRBV3-2) with TRBJ2-5; the match to TRBD2 covers 8 bases. V shed 5 bases and J 5 bases; nucleotides not matched to a gene: 10. Germline loops: CDR1 LGHDT, CDR2 YNNKEL (reference sequence). There are 15 residues in the CDR3.

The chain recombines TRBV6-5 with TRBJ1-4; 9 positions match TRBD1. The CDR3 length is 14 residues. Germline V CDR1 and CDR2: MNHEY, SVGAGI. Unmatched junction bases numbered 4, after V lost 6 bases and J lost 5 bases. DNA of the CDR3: TGTGCCAGCAGGGACGGACAGGGGAATGAAAAACTGTTTTTT. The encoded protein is CASRDGQGNEKLFF.

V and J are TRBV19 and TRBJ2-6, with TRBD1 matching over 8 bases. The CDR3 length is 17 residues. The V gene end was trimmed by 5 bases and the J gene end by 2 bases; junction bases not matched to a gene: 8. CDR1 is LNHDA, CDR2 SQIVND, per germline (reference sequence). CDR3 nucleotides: TGTGCCAGTAGTGCCGGGACAGGCCCGGCTGGGGCCAACGTCCTGACTTTC. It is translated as CASSAGTGPAGANVLTF.

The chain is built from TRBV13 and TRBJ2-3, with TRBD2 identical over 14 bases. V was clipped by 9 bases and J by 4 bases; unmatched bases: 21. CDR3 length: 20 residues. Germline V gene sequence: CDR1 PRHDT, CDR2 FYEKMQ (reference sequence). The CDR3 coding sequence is TGTGCCAGTCGTTGGCGAGGACAGGGGACTAGCGGGGGCTGGCCAGATACGCAGTATTTT. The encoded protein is CASRWRGQGTSGGWPDTQYF.

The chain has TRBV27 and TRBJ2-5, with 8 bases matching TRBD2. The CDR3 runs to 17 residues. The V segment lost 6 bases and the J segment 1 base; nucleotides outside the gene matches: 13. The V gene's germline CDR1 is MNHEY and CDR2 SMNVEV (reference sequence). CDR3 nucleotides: TGTGCCAGCAGCCCCGAGGCGGGGGGTCTACTCCAAGAGACCCAGTACTTC. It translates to CASSPEAGGLLQETQYF.

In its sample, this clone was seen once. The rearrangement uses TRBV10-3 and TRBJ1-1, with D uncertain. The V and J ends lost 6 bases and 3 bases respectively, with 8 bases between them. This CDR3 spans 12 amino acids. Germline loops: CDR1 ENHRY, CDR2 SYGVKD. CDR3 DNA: TGTGCCATCAGCCGGGATGACACTGAAGCTTTCTTT. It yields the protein CAISRDDTEAFF.

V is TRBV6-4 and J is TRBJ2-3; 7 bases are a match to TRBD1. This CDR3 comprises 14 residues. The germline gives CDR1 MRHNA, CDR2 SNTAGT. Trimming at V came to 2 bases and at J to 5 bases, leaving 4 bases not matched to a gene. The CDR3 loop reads CASSDRGLGDTQYF. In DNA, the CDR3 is TGTGCCAGCAGTGACAGGGGGCTAGGAGATACGCAGTATTTT.

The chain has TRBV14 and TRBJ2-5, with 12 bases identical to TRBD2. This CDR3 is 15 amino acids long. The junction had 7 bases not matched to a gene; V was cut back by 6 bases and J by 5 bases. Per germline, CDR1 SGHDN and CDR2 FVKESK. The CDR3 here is CASRPSGGAWETQYF. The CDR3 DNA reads TGTGCCAGCAGGCCTAGCGGGGGGGCCTGGGAGACCCAGTACTTC.

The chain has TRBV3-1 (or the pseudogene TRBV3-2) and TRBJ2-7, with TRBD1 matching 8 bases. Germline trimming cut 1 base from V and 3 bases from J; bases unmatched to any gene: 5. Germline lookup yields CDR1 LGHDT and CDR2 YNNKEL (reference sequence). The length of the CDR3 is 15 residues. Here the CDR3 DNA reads TGTGCCAGCAGCCAAGGAGGACAGGGATACTACGAGCAGTACTTC. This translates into CASSQGGQGYYEQYF.

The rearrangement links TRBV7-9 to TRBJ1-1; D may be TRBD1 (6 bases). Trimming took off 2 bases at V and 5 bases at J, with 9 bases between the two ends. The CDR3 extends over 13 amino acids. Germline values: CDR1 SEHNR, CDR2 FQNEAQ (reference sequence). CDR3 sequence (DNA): TGTGCCAGCAGCTTACGAGGGGGAACTGAAGCTTTCTTT. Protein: CASSLRGGTEAFF.

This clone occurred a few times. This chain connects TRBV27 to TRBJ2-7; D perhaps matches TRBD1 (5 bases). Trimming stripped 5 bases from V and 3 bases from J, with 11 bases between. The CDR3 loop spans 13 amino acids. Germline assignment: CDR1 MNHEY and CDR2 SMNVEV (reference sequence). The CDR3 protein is CASSREQDYEQYF. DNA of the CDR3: TGTGCCAGCAGTCGCGAACAGGACTACGAGCAGTACTTC.

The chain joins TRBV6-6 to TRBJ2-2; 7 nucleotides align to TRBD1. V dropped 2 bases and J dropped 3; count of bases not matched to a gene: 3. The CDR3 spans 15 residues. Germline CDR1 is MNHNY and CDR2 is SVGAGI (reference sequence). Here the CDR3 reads CASSYRGRDTGELFF. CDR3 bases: TGTGCCAGCAGTTACAGGGGGCGCGACACCGGGGAGCTGTTTTTT.